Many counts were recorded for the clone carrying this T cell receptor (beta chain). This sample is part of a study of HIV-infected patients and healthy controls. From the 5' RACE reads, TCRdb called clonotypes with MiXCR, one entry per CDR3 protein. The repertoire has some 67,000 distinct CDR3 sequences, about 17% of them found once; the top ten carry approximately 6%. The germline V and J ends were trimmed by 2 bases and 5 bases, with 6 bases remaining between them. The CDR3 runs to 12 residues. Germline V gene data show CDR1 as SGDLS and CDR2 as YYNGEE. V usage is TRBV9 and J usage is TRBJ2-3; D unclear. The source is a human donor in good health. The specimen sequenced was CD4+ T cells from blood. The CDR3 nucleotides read TGTGCCAGCAGCGTGGTTGAAGATACGCAGTATTTT. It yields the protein CASSVVEDTQYF. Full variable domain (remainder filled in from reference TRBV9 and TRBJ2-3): DSGVTQTPKHLITATGQRVTLRCSPRSGDLSVYWYQQSLDQGLQFLIQYYNGEERAKGNILERFSAQQFPDLHSELNLSSLELGDSALYFCASSVVEDTQYFGPGTRLTVL.